This T cell receptor (beta chain) was observed in a study of cytomegalovirus exposure and HLA in healthy donors. This PCR relied on a set of 60 Vbeta primers and 13 Jbeta primers. The assay was immunoSEQ multiplex PCR, and TCRdb's table has in-frame clones only and misses some. The sample has over 150,000 clones, 68% seen once; the top ten hold roughly 1.5%. The CDR3 is made up of 13 amino acids. Trimming took 0 bases from V and 7 from J, leaving 9 bases between them. Germline V gives CDR1 MNHEY, CDR2 SVGAGI. The sequence was collected from a man aged 50 to 59 in good health and CMV-seronegative. Sequencing used PBMCs. The V call is TRBV6-5, the J call TRBJ1-2; tentative D call: TRBD1 (6 bases). For the CDR3, the DNA is TGTGCCAGCAGTTACTCCTACAGGGCTGGCTACACCTTC. Translated, it gives CASSYSYRAGYTF.